The 16 T cell receptor beta chains given below trace back to one sample, sequenced in a study of T cell clonality in common variable immunodeficiency. Antigens of these TCRs are unknown. Study observations and caveats: Common variable immunodeficiency TCR beta sequences reportedly had fewer deletions and N-nucleotide insertions.

Measured with immunoSEQ multiplex PCR; TCRdb has only the in-frame clones, and not every one. The repertoire has fewer than 30,000 clones, none seen only once; the ten largest take less than 35%. Sequencing input: peripheral blood mononuclear cells. The receptors were gathered from a human donor with common variable immunodeficiency.

In the case of this clone: Read coverage stops 3 residues before the CDR3 terminus; the germline J gene supplies the remainder. This chain joins TRBV6-2 or TRBV6-3 and TRBJ2-5; 8 nucleotides match TRBD2. CDR1 is MNHEY, CDR2 SVGEGT, per germline. CDR3 length: 14 residues. With 5 bases clipped from V and 5 bases from J, the junction kept 7 bases outside the gene matches. The CDR3 protein is CASSPGLAMETQYF. The DNA read from the CDR3 is TGTGCCAGCAGTCCTGGACTAGCCATGGAGACC.

Only a few counts were recorded for this clone. With the read ending 3 residues before the CDR3 end, the germline J gene is used to fill in that end. The genes are TRBV7-2 and TRBJ1-5, with TRBD1 identical over 10 bases. Looked up from germline, CDR1 is SGHTA and CDR2 is FQGNSA. V dropped 5 bases and J dropped 4; count of bases not matched to a gene: 2. CDR3 length: 14 amino acids. The CDR3 is CASSRGQGNQPQHF. CDR3 DNA, as far as it was read: TGTGCCAGCAGCCGGGGACAGGGGAATCAGCCC.

The sample holds a few counts of this clone. The read ends 3 residues shy of where the CDR3 ends; the end is completed using the germline J gene. The rearrangement joins TRBV6-2 or TRBV6-3 to TRBJ2-1; 7 bases fit TRBD1. Looked up from germline, CDR1 is MNHEY and CDR2 is SVGEGT. Trimming cost V 6 bases and J 8 bases; bases outside gene matches: 7. This CDR3 is built from 13 residues. CDR3 residues: CASRKGQLYEQFF. The CDR3 DNA, read in part, is TGTGCCAGCAGAAAGGGACAGCTCTATGAG.

Worth noting for this clone: The sequence runs out 3 residues before the end of the CDR3; the remainder is reconstructed from the germline J gene. The chain carries TRBV6-2 or TRBV6-3 and TRBJ2-1; 9 positions match TRBD1. Per the germline V gene, CDR1 is MNHEY and CDR2 is SVGEGT. Trimming cost V 4 bases and J 4 bases; bases outside gene matches: 5. CDR3 size: 15 residues. CDR3 DNA, as far as it was read: TGTGCCAGCAGTTCACAGGGGGCTAGATACAATGAG. This encodes CASSSQGARYNE. The entire CDR3 sequence reads CASSSQGARYNEQFF.

This clone was counted many times. The observed sequence ends 3 residues before the CDR3 terminus, with the missing tail filled in from the germline J gene. The chain uses TRBV6-4 and TRBJ1-2; no clear D. In germline, CDR1 is MRHNA, CDR2 SNTAGT. This CDR3 is built from 15 residues. V was pared by 0 bases and J by 2 bases, with 10 bases between. Partial CDR3 DNA: TGTGCCAGCAGTGACTCGAACAGTGGGAACTATGGC. Translated, it gives CASSDSNSGNYG. The entire CDR3 reads CASSDSNSGNYGYTF.

In the case of this clone: Sequencing ends 3 residues short of the CDR3 end; the germline J gene provides the rest. The chain recombines TRBV18 with TRBJ1-2; D is unclear. V lost 4 bases and J 6 bases, leaving 18 bases between the germline ends. CDR1 and CDR2 from the germline V gene are KGHSH and LQKENI. There are 15 residues in the CDR3. The DNA read from the CDR3 is TGTGCCAGCTCACGGTCCTCCGGGGAGGCAGATGGC. Protein product: CASSRSSGEADG. Given in full, the CDR3 is CASSRSSGEADGYTF.

This clone appeared a few times. CDR3 loop: CASSEFRNTGELFF. The part of the CDR3 DNA that was read is TGTGCCAGCAGTGAGTTCCGGAACACCGGGGAG. V is TRBV2 and J is TRBJ2-2; D is ambiguous. The read ends 3 residues early relative to the CDR3; the germline J gene fills the gap. Germline-derived CDR1 and CDR2 are SNHLY and FYNNEI. Between the trimmed V and J ends, which lost 3 bases and 1 base, there was a span of 6 bases. The CDR3 sequence is 14 residues long.

This clone was found a few times. The read is 3 residues too short to cover the CDR3 end, so that end is filled in from the germline J gene. The rearrangement links TRBV19 to TRBJ2-3; 9 nucleotides align to TRBD2. CDR3 length: 16 amino acids. V was clipped by 6 bases and J by 3 bases; unmatched bases: 10. CDR1 and CDR2 from the germline V gene are LNHDA and SQIVND (reference sequence). The part of the CDR3 DNA that was read is TGTGCCAGTAGCCGATTAGCGGGGGAGCGAACAGATACG. Amino acids: CASSRLAGERTDT. The full CDR3 reads CASSRLAGERTDTQYF.

This clone was found many times. A junction end diverges from the germline sequence, so it may reflect a read error. The read halts 3 residues ahead of the CDR3 end, with the missing end drawn from the germline J gene. This sequence joins TRBV4-2 and TRBJ2-3, with D perhaps given as TRBD1 or TRBD2 (5 bases each). The CDR3 contains 14 residues. From germline, CDR1 is LGHNA and CDR2 YNFKEQ. The CDR3 spells CASSQYEGTDTQYF. The CDR3 bases that were read are TGCGCCAGCAGCCAATACGAGGGGACAGATACG.

There are a few counts of this clone. Read sequence stops 3 residues before the CDR3 end, and the germline J gene provides the missing end. This rearrangement joins TRBV7-6 to TRBJ1-1, with TRBD1 matching 9 bases. Trimming cost V 2 bases and J 0 bases; bases outside gene matches: 10. This CDR3 is built from 18 residues. CDR1 is SGHVS, CDR2 FNYEAQ, per germline. The DNA read from the CDR3 is TGTGCCAGCAGCTTATTGCCAGCCGGGACAGGGATGAACACTGAA. Encoded protein: CASSLLPAGTGMNTE. The full CDR3 sequence reads CASSLLPAGTGMNTEAFF.

With respect to this clone: The CDR3 is cut off 3 residues early in the read; its end comes from the germline J gene. This chain joins TRBV30 and TRBJ2-7, with TRBD2 matching over 10 bases. In germline, CDR1 is GTSNPN, CDR2 SVGIG (reference sequence). This CDR3 is built from 15 residues. The J segment lost 3 bases and the V segment lost 3 bases, leaving 8 bases of the junction unmatched. CDR3 DNA (partial): TGTGCCTGGAGCCGCGGTCTAGCGGGGGACTACGAG. Translated: CAWSRGLAGDYE. The complete CDR3 reads CAWSRGLAGDYEQYF.

Many counts were recorded for this clone. With the read ending 3 residues before the CDR3 end, the germline J gene is used to fill in that end. This rearrangement joins TRBV7-6 to TRBJ2-3, with TRBD2 as a possible D gene (6 bases). CDR1 is SGHVS and CDR2 is FNYEAQ in the germline V gene. CDR3 size: 14 residues. The V end lost 1 base, the J end lost 4 bases, and 9 bases lay between the germline ends. The CDR3 protein is CASSLGGGADTQYF. Partial CDR3 DNA: TGTGCCAGCAGCTTAGGTGGAGGGGCAGATACG.

This clone was recorded at least ten times. CDR3 region: CASSRTSGGAGDTQYF. CDR3 bases read: TGTGCCAGCAGTCGGACTAGCGGGGGGGCCGGAGATACG. The rearrangement uses TRBV6-4 and TRBJ2-3, with 15 bases that match TRBD2. The DNA ends 3 residues before the CDR3 does, and the rest of the CDR3 is filled in from the germline J gene. The CDR3 length is 16 residues. Unmatched junction bases numbered 5, after V lost 5 bases and J lost 5 bases. CDR1 is MRHNA and CDR2 is SNTAGT in the germline V gene.

A few counts support this clone. The read terminates 3 residues ahead of where the CDR3 ends, so the germline J gene completes it. This chain connects TRBV6-2 or TRBV6-3 to TRBJ1-6; the D gene is possibly TRBD1 (6 bases). The V gene lost 8 bases and the J gene lost 4 bases, with 9 bases spanning the gap. The germline V gene encodes CDR1 MNHEY and CDR2 SVGEGT. The CDR3 totals 13 residues. The CDR3 bases that were read are TGTGCCAGCTCAGGACAGTATAATTCACCC. Protein: CASSGQYNSP. The entire CDR3 protein reads CASSGQYNSPLHF.

This clone was seen a handful of times. The read finishes 3 residues shy of the CDR3 end, and the germline J gene is used to complete it. This sequence joins TRBV2 and TRBJ2-1, with no clear D. There are 14 residues in the CDR3. CDR1 and CDR2 (germline): SNHLY, FYNNEI. Trimming shortened V by 6 bases and J by 5 bases, and 14 bases separated the two germline ends. The sequenced CDR3 bases are TGTGCCAGCAGCCGAACCCCCACTGACAATGAG. As protein: CASSRTPTDNE. The CDR3, in full, reads CASSRTPTDNEQFF.

In its sample, this clone was seen a few times. Sequencing ends 3 residues short of the CDR3 end; the germline J gene provides the rest. The chain couples TRBV7-9 to TRBJ1-6, with a tentative D call TRBD1 (6 bases). The CDR3 covers 15 residues. Germline V CDR1 and CDR2: SEHNR, FQNEAQ (reference sequence). Trimming took 4 bases from V and 9 from J, leaving 16 bases between them. CDR3 DNA, as far as it was read: TGTGCCAGCAGCTCATCCGACAGGCGGAGTTCACCC. Protein: CASSSSDRRSSP. The entire CDR3 reads CASSSSDRRSSPLHF.